These 9 T cell receptor beta chains share one sample of origin, sequenced in a study of OX40 agonist ivuxolimab in advanced cancers. The library was built by means of the immunoSEQ multiplex PCR assay. TCRdb stores this immuneACCESS table with in-frame sequences only. Part of the clones is absent; in the studies checked, under half of the shortfall reflects unresolved V genes, and no reason is known for the rest. The sample table holds about 66,000 clones, of which roughly 81% were seen once. Over 1.5% of the sample rests with the top ten. This specimen was CD4+ or CD8+ T cells sorted from blood, taken in a trial of the OX40 agonist ivuxolimab. These receptors were collected from an adult with an advanced solid tumor such as melanoma, head and neck, liver or kidney cancer.

V and J are TRBV10-2 and TRBJ2-7, with D tentatively TRBD2 (6 bases). Germline V CDR1 and CDR2: WSHSY, SAAADI. The CDR3 extends over 12 amino acids. V gave up 6 bases and J gave up 4 bases, with 10 bases separating them. DNA of the CDR3: TGCGCCAGCAGGAGGGACTTTTACGAGCAGTACTTC. Translation gives CASRRDFYEQYF.

The sample holds a few counts of this clone. The chain recombines TRBV30 with TRBJ2-7; perhaps TRBD1 as D (5 bases). In germline, CDR1 is GTSNPN, CDR2 SVGIG (reference sequence). Trimming removed 3 bases from V and 1 base from J, with 7 bases in between. The CDR3 is 12 amino acids. The CDR3 is CAWSRQSYEQYF. In DNA, the CDR3 is TGTGCCTGGAGCAGACAGTCCTACGAGCAGTACTTC.

The chain joins TRBV4-1 to TRBJ2-7, with TRBD2 matching over 9 bases. The CDR3 runs 17 residues. Germline CDR1 MGHRA, CDR2 YSYEKL. Trimming took 0 bases from V and 2 from J; bases not matched to a gene: 8. The CDR3 DNA is TGCGCCAGCAGCCAAGAAGGGGGGACTAGCCCGGCCTACGAGCAGTACTTC. Translation gives CASSQEGGTSPAYEQYF.

The rearrangement joins TRBV2 to TRBJ2-1; a possible D gene is TRBD2 (5 bases). This CDR3 contains 14 residues. The germline CDR1 and CDR2 sequences are SNHLY and FYNNEI. V was trimmed by 3 bases and J by 0 bases, leaving 6 bases between them. The CDR3 DNA reads TGTGCCAGCAGTGAGAGCGGCTCCTACAATGAGCAGTTCTTC. Encoded protein: CASSESGSYNEQFF.

The chain couples TRBV5-1 to TRBJ2-1; D remains unclear. Per germline, CDR1 SGHRS and CDR2 YFSETQ. V gave up 4 bases and J gave up 5 bases, with 4 bases separating them. This CDR3 region has 11 residues. CDR3 sequence: CASSGNNEQFF. The CDR3 DNA reads TGCGCCAGCAGCGGTAACAATGAGCAGTTCTTC.

This chain connects TRBV21-1 to TRBJ1-5; the DNA was not compared with TRBD1, the D call given in the table. TRBV21-1 is marked as a pseudogene. This CDR3 region has 13 residues. In DNA, the CDR3 is TGTGCCAGCAGCAGCCAGGGAAATCAGCCCCAGCATTTT. Protein sequence: CASSSQGNQPQHF.

V gene TRBV4-1 combines with J gene TRBJ2-5; TRBD1 aligns across 8 bases. The V segment lost 2 bases and the J segment 5 bases; nucleotides outside the gene matches: 10. This CDR3 has 16 residues. In germline, CDR1 is MGHRA, CDR2 YSYEKL. DNA for the CDR3: TGCGCCAGCAGCCAACGACAGGGGAGCGCGGGGGAGACCCAGTACTTC. Translated, it gives CASSQRQGSAGETQYF.

Note on this clone: Since a much larger clone is just one base distant, this may be a read error. The V and J genes are TRBV7-6 and TRBJ1-3; D gene unclear. Germline loops: CDR1 SGHVS, CDR2 FNYEAQ. The length of the CDR3 is 13 residues. V was trimmed by 2 bases and J by 0 bases, leaving 2 bases between them. The CDR3 region is CASSLSSGNTIYF. The CDR3 DNA reads TGTGCCAGCAGCTTAAGCTCTGGAAACACCATATATTTT.

The V call is TRBV5-5, the J call TRBJ1-5, with D perhaps matching TRBD1 (6 bases). The CDR3 length is 14 residues. V lost 4 bases to trimming and J lost 6 bases, with 14 bases between them. Per germline, CDR1 SGHKS and CDR2 YYEKEE (reference sequence). DNA of the CDR3: TGTGCCAGCAGCCCCCGGGGGCAGGGTCAGCCCCAGCATTTT. As protein: CASSPRGQGQPQHF. Variable domain in full (rest from reference TRBV5-5 and TRBJ1-5): DAGVTQSPTHLIKTRGQQVTLRCSPISGHKSVSWYQQVLGQGPQFIFQYYEKEERGRGNFPDRFSARQFPNYSSELNVNALLLGDSALYLCASSPRGQGQPQHFGDGTRLSIL.